A single sample is the source of the 27 T cell receptor beta chains below, sequenced in a study of blood T cell repertoires in COVID-19. TCRdb's copy holds only in-frame clones and misses some; the assay was immunoSEQ multiplex PCR. This table holds under 200,000 clones, more than 60% found once. Material: peripheral blood. The receptors were gathered from a man between 65 and 85 years old with acute or convalescent COVID-19.

J is TRBJ1-1 and V is TRBV19; D is unclear. The CDR3 length is 14 residues. Per the germline V gene, CDR1 is LNHDA and CDR2 is SQIVND (reference sequence). V was clipped by 2 bases and J by 1 base, with 8 bases between them. The CDR3 DNA sequence: TGTGCCAGTAGTATAACCAGTGGGAACACTGAAGCTTTCTTT. This gives the protein CASSITSGNTEAFF.

This chain connects TRBV15 to TRBJ1-5; 10 bases line up with TRBD1. The CDR3 is made up of 18 amino acids. From germline, CDR1 is LNHNV and CDR2 YYDKDF (reference sequence). V trimming: 3 bases; J trimming: 0 bases; junction bases outside the gene matches: 8. The chain's CDR3 is CATSSTRDRGTSNQPQHF. The CDR3 nucleotides are TGTGCCACCAGCAGCACGAGGGACAGGGGAACTAGCAATCAGCCCCAGCATTTT.

The chain carries TRBV25-1 and TRBJ1-1; D gene unclear. In germline, CDR1 is MGHDK, CDR2 SYGVNS. V gave up 0 bases and J gave up 4 bases, with 12 bases separating them. This CDR3 spans 15 amino acids. The CDR3 spells CASSEYTHASTEAFF. DNA for the CDR3: TGTGCCAGCAGTGAATATACACACGCAAGCACTGAAGCTTTCTTT.

This rearrangement joins TRBV7-2 to TRBJ1-5; 10 nucleotides match TRBD1. The J segment lost 7 bases and the V segment lost 1 base, leaving 4 bases of the junction unmatched. CDR3 length: 15 residues. Germline CDR1 and CDR2: SGHTA and FQGNSA. The DNA for the CDR3 is TGTGCCAGCAGCTTAGGGACAGGGGGTCAACAGCCCCAGCATTTT. Its protein product is CASSLGTGGQQPQHF.

The chain recombines TRBV6-2 or TRBV6-3 with TRBJ2-1, with 7 bases lining up with TRBD2. The CDR3 length is 18 residues. J lost 0 bases, V lost 0 bases, and 8 bases had no gene match. Germline loops: CDR1 MNHEY, CDR2 SVGEGT. For the CDR3, the DNA is TGTGCCAGCAGTTACTCACGCCTGGGCGGGAGCTCCTACAATGAGCAGTTCTTC. Protein: CASSYSRLGGSSYNEQFF.

The chain couples TRBV11-3 to TRBJ2-7; the D gene is possibly TRBD2 (6 bases). Germline V CDR1 and CDR2: SGHNT, YENEEA. The V end was cut by 2 bases, the J end by 2 bases, with 13 bases between. The CDR3 covers 15 residues. The CDR3 spells CASSLSGGAPYEQYF. DNA for the CDR3: TGTGCCAGCAGCTTATCGGGCGGGGCCCCCTACGAGCAGTACTTC.

This clone came up a few times. The V gene is TRBV7-6, the J gene TRBJ2-7, with 11 bases lining up with TRBD2. Germline CDR1 reads SGHVS; CDR2 reads FNYEAQ. This CDR3 region has 15 residues. V lost 5 bases to trimming and J lost 1 base; unmatched junction nucleotides: 4. This CDR3 reads CASSAGTSGSYEQYF. CDR3 nucleotide sequence: TGTGCCAGCAGCGCCGGGACTAGCGGATCCTACGAGCAGTACTTC.

This clone has more than one count but fewer than ten. This sequence joins TRBV7-9 and TRBJ2-7; perhaps TRBD1 as D (6 bases). The CDR3 is made up of 14 amino acids. Germline V CDR1 and CDR2: SEHNR, FQNEAQ (reference sequence). V dropped 7 bases and J dropped 7 bases, with 20 bases sitting between them. CDR3 amino acids: CASTPGSRGWEQYF. The CDR3, as DNA: TGTGCCAGCACCCCGGGGAGCAGGGGTTGGGAGCAGTACTTC.

The rearrangement links TRBV19 to TRBJ1-5; D perhaps matches TRBD1 (6 bases). Per the germline V gene, CDR1 is LNHDA and CDR2 is SQIVND (reference sequence). V dropped 6 bases and J dropped 0 bases, with 12 bases sitting between them. The CDR3 runs 15 residues. CDR3: CASRDTGPSNQPQHF. The CDR3 DNA follows: TGTGCCAGTAGGGACACAGGGCCTAGCAATCAGCCCCAGCATTTT.

The chain carries TRBV2 and TRBJ2-1, with 13 bases aligning to TRBD2. Germline loops: CDR1 SNHLY, CDR2 FYNNEI. The CDR3 extends over 14 amino acids. Trimming took 9 bases from V and 9 from J; bases not matched to a gene: 8. CDR3 DNA: TGTGCCAGTATCCGACTAGCGGGAGGAAGTGAGCAGTTCTTC. It translates to CASIRLAGGSEQFF.

This clone has only one observation. The DNA for the CDR3 is TGCGCCAGCAGCCAGGGGAATGGCTACGAGCAGTACTTC. Its translation is CASSQGNGYEQYF. The chain uses TRBV10-1 and TRBJ2-7, with a possible D match to TRBD1 (6 bases). Trimming pared 6 bases from V and 3 bases from J, leaving 12 bases between. Germline CDR1 and CDR2: WNHNN and SYGVQD (reference sequence). CDR3 length equals 13 residues.

This chain uses TRBV27 with TRBJ1-3; D ambiguous. The CDR3 extends over 14 amino acids. Germline CDR1 is MNHEY and CDR2 is SMNVEV (reference sequence). V was clipped by 0 bases and J by 4 bases, with 7 bases between them. The CDR3, as DNA: TGTGCCAGCAGTTTATCGGGCAGGGGAAACACCATATATTTT. Translation gives CASSLSGRGNTIYF.

The chain couples TRBV7-3 to TRBJ2-1, with TRBD2 matching 9 bases. This CDR3 comprises 15 residues. V shed 2 bases, J shed 8 bases, and the junction held 7 bases outside the gene matches. CDR1 SGHTA and CDR2 FQGTGA come from the germline V gene. The CDR3 DNA follows: TGTGCCAGCAGCTTAGCGGGAGGGGCTGGGGATGAGCAGTTCTTC. It translates to CASSLAGGAGDEQFF.

The rearrangement links TRBV6-5 to TRBJ1-3, with D possibly being TRBD1 (5 bases). The V and J ends lost 7 bases and 8 bases respectively, with 15 bases between them. The CDR3 is made up of 13 amino acids. From germline, CDR1 is MNHEY and CDR2 SVGAGI. The CDR3 region has the DNA TGTGCCAGCACCCCCTTGGGGGGTCACACCATATATTTT. Translating it yields CASTPLGGHTIYF.

The chain carries TRBV25-1 and TRBJ2-5; no reliable D call. The ends were cut back, 2 bases at V and 0 bases at J, with 10 bases in the middle. CDR3 length: 15 residues. Germline lookup yields CDR1 MGHDK and CDR2 SYGVNS. The CDR3 protein is CASSEDAEYQETQYF. The CDR3 nucleotides are TGTGCCAGCAGTGAAGACGCGGAGTACCAAGAGACCCAGTACTTC.

The CDR3 is CASSPSWDREAFF. The CDR3 region has the DNA TGTGCCAGCTCACCTTCTTGGGACAGGGAAGCTTTCTTT. The gene calls are TRBV18 and TRBJ1-1; 8 nucleotides match TRBD1. Germline CDR1 reads KGHSH; CDR2 reads LQKENI. The V and J ends lost 3 bases and 8 bases, in that order; junction bases with no gene match: 5. The CDR3 consists of 13 residues.

The chain joins TRBV3-1 (or the pseudogene TRBV3-2) to TRBJ1-3, with no clear D. Germline loops: CDR1 LGHDT, CDR2 YNNKEL (reference sequence). With 1 base removed from V and 0 bases from J, the gap between germline ends came to 7 bases. This CDR3 has 15 amino acids. The CDR3: CASSQAAGSGNTIYF. In nucleotides, the CDR3 is TGTGCCAGCAGCCAAGCCGCCGGCTCTGGAAACACCATATATTTT.

The chain has TRBV3-1 (or the pseudogene TRBV3-2) and TRBJ2-4, with D hard to call. V was pared by 4 bases and J by 0 bases, with 10 bases between. In germline, CDR1 is LGHDT, CDR2 YNNKEL (reference sequence). CDR3 length equals 15 residues. CDR3: CASSLRGRAKNIQYF. In DNA form, the CDR3 reads TGTGCCAGCAGCCTACGAGGTCGAGCCAAAAACATTCAGTACTTC.

The rearrangement joins TRBV5-1 to TRBJ2-4; TRBD2 matches 9 bases. Germline trimming cut 3 bases from V and 2 bases from J; bases unmatched to any gene: 12. CDR1 SGHRS and CDR2 YFSETQ come from the germline V gene. The CDR3 has 18 amino acids. The CDR3 reads CASSWGWGSGGSKNIQYF. Written as DNA, the CDR3 is TGCGCCAGCAGCTGGGGTTGGGGTAGCGGGGGTTCCAAAAACATTCAGTACTTC.

The chain recombines TRBV7-3 with TRBJ1-6; D is uncertain. The CDR3 has 15 residues. Germline CDR1 is SGHTA and CDR2 is FQGTGA. Trimming left V 2 bases short and J 9 bases short, with 14 bases between. The CDR3 nucleotides are TGTGCCAGCAGCTTAGGAGGGCAGGCAGGTTCACCCCTCCACTTT. The encoded protein is CASSLGGQAGSPLHF.

The V gene is TRBV6-5, the J gene TRBJ2-5; possible D gene TRBD2, 5 bases. V was cut by 6 bases and J by 7 bases, with 9 bases left in between. Germline V gene lookup returns CDR1 MNHEY and CDR2 SVGAGI. The CDR3 is made up of 11 amino acids. The CDR3 DNA sequence: TGTGCCAGCAGGCTCACTAGGACCCAGTACTTC. Amino acid sequence: CASRLTRTQYF.

This clone was seen at least ten times. The chain links TRBV3-1 (or the pseudogene TRBV3-2) to TRBJ2-7, with TRBD1 identical over 10 bases. Germline CDR1 is LGHDT and CDR2 is YNNKEL (reference sequence). V lost 4 bases, J lost 3 bases, and 3 bases stayed unmatched. The length of the CDR3 is 14 residues. The CDR3 bases are TGTGCCAGCAGCCTAGGACAGGGGGTCTACGAGCAGTACTTC. Encoded protein: CASSLGQGVYEQYF.

This clone was seen only a few times. The chain has TRBV12-2 and TRBJ2-1; the D call of TRBD2 is as the table states it, not checked on the DNA. TRBV12-2 is termed a pseudogene. There are 15 residues in the CDR3. CDR3 sequence reads: CASRSHSGSTNEQFF. As DNA, the CDR3 is TGTGCAAGTCGCTCCCATAGCGGGAGCACCAATGAGCAGTTCTTC.

This clone has only a few counts. Written as DNA, the CDR3 is TGTGCCAGCAGCGCGCGGTGGTCGGGGGGCTACGAGCAGTACTTC. Translation: CASSARWSGGYEQYF. The rearrangement uses TRBV3-1 (or the pseudogene TRBV3-2) and TRBJ2-7; 7 bases line up with TRBD2. The CDR3 runs 15 residues. CDR1 and CDR2 from the germline V gene are LGHDT and YNNKEL (reference sequence). V lost 5 bases to trimming and J lost 3 bases; unmatched junction nucleotides: 10.

This clone was seen just once. The chain has TRBV28 and TRBJ1-4; weak D call: TRBD1 (5 bases). CDR3 length: 15 amino acids. Trimming stripped 1 base from V and 8 bases from J, with 14 bases between. From germline, CDR1 is MDHEN and CDR2 SYDVKM. Here the CDR3 reads CASSLSSGVHEKLFF. As DNA, the CDR3 is TGTGCCAGCAGTTTATCCTCGGGGGTCCACGAAAAACTGTTTTTT.

This chain joins TRBV11-3 and TRBJ2-7; 7 bases match TRBD1. The length of the CDR3 is 13 residues. CDR1 SGHNT and CDR2 YENEEA come from the germline V gene. Trimming took 3 bases from V and 4 from J; bases not matched to a gene: 3. In DNA form, the CDR3 reads TGTGCCAGCAGCTTCACAGGGGAATACGAGCAGTACTTC. Translated: CASSFTGEYEQYF. The full variable domain, completed using reference TRBV11-3 and TRBJ2-7, is EAGVVQSPRYKIIEKKQPVAFWCNPISGHNTLYWYLQNLGQGPELLIRYENEEAVDDSQLPKDRFSAERLKGVDSTLKIQPAELGDSAVYLCASSFTGEYEQYFGPGTRLTVT.

The table lists this clone with a count of one. The chain recombines TRBV18 with TRBJ1-1; D is possibly TRBD1 (5 bases). V was clipped by 3 bases and J by 8 bases, with 16 bases between them. This CDR3 spans 14 amino acids. Germline V CDR1 and CDR2: KGHSH, LQKENI. As DNA, the CDR3 is TGTGCCAGCTCACCCTTCGGGGAGGGGCTGGAAGCTTTCTTT. This codes for CASSPFGEGLEAFF. Combining the CDR3 with reference TRBV18 and TRBJ1-1 gives the whole variable domain NAGVMQNPRHLVRRRGQEARLRCSPMKGHSHVYWYRQLPEEGLKFMVYLQKENIIDESGMPKERFSAEFPKEGPSILRIQQVVRGDSAAYFCASSPFGEGLEAFFGQGTRLTVV.